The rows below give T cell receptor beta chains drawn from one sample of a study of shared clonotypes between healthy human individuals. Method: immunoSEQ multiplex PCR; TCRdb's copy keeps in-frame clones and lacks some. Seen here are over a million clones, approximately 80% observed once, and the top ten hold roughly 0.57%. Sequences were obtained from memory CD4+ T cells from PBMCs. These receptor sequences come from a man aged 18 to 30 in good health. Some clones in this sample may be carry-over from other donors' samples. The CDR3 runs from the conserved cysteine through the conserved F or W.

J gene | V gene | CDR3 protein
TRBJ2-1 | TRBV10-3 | CAISAALNEQFF
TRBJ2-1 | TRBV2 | CASSEAAYEQFF
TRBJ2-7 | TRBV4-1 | CASSQDRGDFYEQYF
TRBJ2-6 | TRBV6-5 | CASSYSSSSGANVLTF
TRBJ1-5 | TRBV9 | CASSPGQGSSQPQHF
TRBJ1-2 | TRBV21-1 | CASSPQRGERTF
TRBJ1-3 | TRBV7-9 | CASSQEGLQRTGPGNTIYF
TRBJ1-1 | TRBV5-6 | CASNGVMNTEAFF
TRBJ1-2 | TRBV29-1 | CSVAARGLNYGYTF
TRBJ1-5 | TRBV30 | CAWGRGNQPQHF
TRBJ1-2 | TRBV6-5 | CASSYSKGAYSGYTF
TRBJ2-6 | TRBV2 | CASSPARHISGANVLTF
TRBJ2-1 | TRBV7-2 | CASSLLRRDRWRNEQFF
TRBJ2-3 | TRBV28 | CASSLLRAPDTQYF
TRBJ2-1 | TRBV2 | CASRLEPLDNEQFF
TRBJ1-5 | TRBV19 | CASSIAGAVLYSNQPQHF
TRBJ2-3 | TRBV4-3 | CASSQGTSGHTDTQYF
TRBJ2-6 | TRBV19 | CASSDGAGVHSGANVLTF
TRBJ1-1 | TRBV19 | CASISGQGMNTEAFF
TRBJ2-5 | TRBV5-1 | CASSPGTGWGETQYF
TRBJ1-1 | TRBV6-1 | CASSPRGQGTTEAFF
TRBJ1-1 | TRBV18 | CASSLSVGATEAFF
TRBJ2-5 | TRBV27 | CASSWDRDSQTQYF
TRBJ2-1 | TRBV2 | CASRDSAGEQFF
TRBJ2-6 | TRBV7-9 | CASSLTGAGANVLTF
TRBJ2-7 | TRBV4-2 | CASSRGTGAYEQYF
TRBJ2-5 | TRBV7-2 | CASSLGSVETQYF
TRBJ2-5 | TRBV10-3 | CAISEQDGSFRTQYF
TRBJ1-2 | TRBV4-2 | CASSLYGEGSYTF
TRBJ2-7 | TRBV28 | CASSVTEYEQYF
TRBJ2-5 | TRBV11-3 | CASSSAGAGETQYF